The 6 T cell receptor beta chains listed next were all sequenced from one sample in a study of cytomegalovirus exposure and HLA in healthy donors. PCR amplification relied on 60 Vbeta primers (plus 13 Jbeta primers). The assay was immunoSEQ multiplex PCR, and TCRdb's table has in-frame clones only and misses some. The data contain under 150,000 clones, roughly 80% of them singletons. The sample was PBMCs. The source of these receptors is a woman between 40 and 50 years old in good health and CMV-seronegative.

The chain employs TRBV11-2 and TRBJ2-1, with D uncertain. V lost 5 bases, J lost 8 bases, and 7 bases lay in between. Germline-derived CDR1 and CDR2 are SGHAT and FQNNGV. The CDR3 sequence is 11 residues long. The CDR3 nucleotides read TGTGCCAGCAGCCGACACCATGAGCAGTTCTTC. Translated: CASSRHHEQFF.

The chain employs TRBV4-3 and TRBJ2-1, with D possibly TRBD2 on 5 matching bases. This CDR3 is 15 amino acids long. Germline-derived CDR1 and CDR2 are LGHNA and YSLEER. Between the trimmed V and J ends, which lost 1 base and 5 bases, there was a span of 12 bases. The CDR3 region is CASSQAEGLHNEQFF. CDR3 DNA: TGCGCCAGCAGCCAAGCCGAGGGTTTACACAATGAGCAGTTCTTC.

The chain couples TRBV19 to TRBJ2-1; possibly TRBD1 for D (6 bases). The V gene lost 3 bases and the J gene lost 4 bases, with 16 bases spanning the gap. The CDR3 loop spans 16 amino acids. The V gene's germline CDR1 is LNHDA and CDR2 SQIVND (reference sequence). The CDR3 region is CASSILRGSSYNEQFF. The CDR3 nucleotides are TGTGCCAGTAGTATCCTTAGGGGGAGTTCTTACAATGAGCAGTTCTTC.

V and J are TRBV7-2 and TRBJ2-5; TRBD2 agrees at 11 bases. Germline values: CDR1 SGHTA, CDR2 FQGNSA. The V segment lost 5 bases and the J segment 2 bases; nucleotides outside the gene matches: 4. The CDR3 has 15 residues. The DNA of the CDR3 is TGTGCCAGCAGCATCCGGACTAGCGGGCAAGAGACCCAGTACTTC. Its protein is CASSIRTSGQETQYF.

The chain couples TRBV18 to TRBJ2-5; 8 bases line up with TRBD1. J was trimmed by 5 bases and V by 6 bases; bases with no gene match: 11. CDR1 is KGHSH, CDR2 LQKENI, per germline. This CDR3 comprises 15 residues. The CDR3 spells CASSPGSGQGETQYF. The DNA of the CDR3 is TGTGCCAGCTCCCCCGGCTCCGGACAGGGTGAGACCCAGTACTTC.

A note on this clone: One junction end does not reproduce the germline sequence, and a read error may be involved. The V and J genes are TRBV7-9 and TRBJ2-4, with 10 positions matching TRBD2. The germline CDR1 and CDR2 sequences are SEHNR and FQNEAQ (reference sequence). The CDR3 length is 13 residues. CDR3 residues: CASSPGLANSQYF. The CDR3 DNA reads TGTGCCAGCAGCCCGGGACTAGCGAACAGTCAGTACTTC. The entire variable domain, with the rest obtained from reference TRBV7-9 and TRBJ2-4, is as follows: DTGVSQNPRHKITKRGQNVTFRCDPISEHNRLYWYRQTLGQGPEFLTYFQNEAQLEKSRLLSDRFSAERPKGSFSTLEIQRTEQGDSAMYLCASSPGLANSQYFGAGTRLSVL.